A single TCR beta chain is shown here with its context. Its antigen is not identified. The sample originates from a study of CD8+ T cells in alopecia areata. Treatment defined: oral pan-JAK inhibitor, 5-10 mg twice daily. Findings and caveats of the study: Sharing of TCRs across patients appeared less clear than in mice, possibly for HLA-related reasons.

As the sequencing template, cDNA was produced by extracting RNA and reverse transcribing it. TCRdb's copy holds only in-frame clones and misses some; the assay was immunoSEQ multiplex PCR. In the table there are 210,000 or so clones, roughly 66% of which are singletons. The source of this sequence is a human donor with alopecia areata. Specimen: CD4+ T cells sorted from blood, collected around week 44, from a patient treated with tofacitinib.

CDR3 in amino acids: CASRYDRVTEAFF. For the CDR3, the DNA is TGTGCCAGCAGATATGACAGGGTCACTGAAGCTTTCTTT. The chain carries TRBV6-5 and TRBJ1-1, with 7 bases aligning to TRBD1. CDR3 size: 13 residues. Losses at the gene ends were 6 bases for V and 4 bases for J; bases not matched to a gene: 5. Germline V CDR1 and CDR2: MNHEY, SVGAGI.